The text below deals with one T cell receptor (beta chain). Authors' analysis steps: Amplification of reference gene primers was used by the study to estimate nucleated cell counts. The method was immunoSEQ multiplex PCR; TCRdb's version includes in-frame clones alone and lacks a portion of them. That table furnishes V, J and clone size, whereas the DNA furnished D and trimming. The sample consists of over 75,000 clones, roughly nine tenths of them appearing once. This entry is derived from a study of blood T cell repertoires in COVID-19. Background on the study: The origin of the acute and convalescent COVID-19 samples was the United States, Italy and Spain. Sample material is recorded as cDNA or gDNA derived from T cells, B-cell-depleted T cells, or PBMCs.

This sequence was found in a human donor with active COVID-19. The donor label of this sample is uncertain. Specimen: peripheral blood.

CDR3 in DNA: TGTGCCAGCAGCCATCAGGGCGATGGCTACACCTTC. Translation gives CASSHQGDGYTF. The V and J genes are TRBV12-3 or TRBV12-4 and TRBJ1-2; maybe TRBD1 (5 bases). This CDR3 spans 12 amino acids. With 6 bases removed from V and 6 bases from J, the gap between germline ends came to 11 bases.